This is a list of T cell receptor beta chains from one sample in a study of blood T cell repertoires in COVID-19. The method was immunoSEQ multiplex PCR; TCRdb's version includes in-frame clones alone and lacks a portion of them. This sample yields some 180,000 clones, of which 90% are seen a single time; roughly 0.6% belongs to the top ten. The sample taken for sequencing was peripheral blood. These receptors all come from a man aged 50-59 years with acute or convalescent COVID-19. The CDR3 runs from the conserved cysteine through the conserved F or W. Each record gives: J gene, D gene, clone size, V gene, CDR3 DNA, CDR3 protein. A D gene is named only where the DNA matches it firmly. Clone size appears in some rows only: once, few, many, or a class for an expanded clone.

>TRBJ1-4|NA|few|TRBV19
TGTGCCAGTAGTACACGGAGGGAACTGTTTTTT
CASSTRRELFF
>TRBJ1-5|NA|NA|TRBV7-2
TGTGCCAGCAGCCCCAAGGGGGGGTTGGATCAGCCCCAGCATTTT
CASSPKGGLDQPQHF
>TRBJ2-3|NA|NA|TRBV7-8
TGTGCCAGCAACCAAGGAGGGGCGACAGATACGCAGTATTTT
CASNQGGATDTQYF
>TRBJ2-2|TRBD2|NA|TRBV11-2
TGTGCCAGCAGCTTACAAGCGGGAGCAGGGAAGGCCGGGGAGCTGTTTTTT
CASSLQAGAGKAGELFF
>TRBJ1-6|NA|NA|TRBV9
TGTGCCAGCAGCGTAGGCGTGGCCTATAATTCACCCCTCCACTTT
CASSVGVAYNSPLHF
>TRBJ1-1|NA|once|TRBV5-1
TGCGCCAGCAGCTTGTATTTGAACACTGAAGCTTTCTTT
CASSLYLNTEAFF
>TRBJ1-6|NA|NA|TRBV28
TGTGCCAGCAGGCCAAACAGGGTTAATTCACCCCTCCACTTT
CASRPNRVNSPLHF
>TRBJ1-2|TRBD1|few|TRBV6-5
TGTGCCAGCAGGAAACAGGGGTCGGGGGGCTACACCTTC
CASRKQGSGGYTF
>TRBJ2-6|NA|NA|TRBV19
TGTGCCAGTAGTCTTGGGGCCAACGTCCTGACTTTC
CASSLGANVLTF
>TRBJ1-6|TRBD1|NA|TRBV7-2
TGTGCCAGCAGCTTGGTTAGGGGGCTTGACTCACCCCTCCACTTT
CASSLVRGLDSPLHF
>TRBJ2-3|NA|NA|TRBV4-1
TGCGCCAGCAGCCGACGACAGGGCGGGGGCACAGATACGCAGTATTTT
CASSRRQGGGTDTQYF
>TRBJ2-1|NA|NA|TRBV24-1
TGTGCCACCAGTCCCCACAGTGACTACAATGAGCAGTTCTTC
CATSPHSDYNEQFF
>TRBJ1-1|NA|NA|TRBV7-2
TGTGCCAGCAGCTTCCGCCGCGGTGCTTTTATGAACACTGAAGCTTTCTTT
CASSFRRGAFMNTEAFF
>TRBJ1-1|TRBD1|NA|TRBV19
TGTGCCAGTAATCCCCGGCAGGGGGCCGGAACTGAAGCTTTCTTT
CASNPRQGAGTEAFF
>TRBJ1-4|TRBD1|NA|TRBV18
TGTGCCAGCTCACCACCAGGAGGGGGCGATGAAAAACTGTTTTTT
CASSPPGGGDEKLFF
>TRBJ1-5|TRBD1|once|TRBV7-2
TGTGCCAGCAGCAGACAGGGATTCGATCAGCCCCAGCATTTT
CASSRQGFDQPQHF
>TRBJ2-2|TRBD1|NA|TRBV5-1
TGCGCCAGCTGCTGCGGACAGGGTGAGGCCGGGGAGCTGTTTTTT
CASCCGQGEAGELFF
>TRBJ2-3|NA|NA|TRBV9
TGTGCCAGCAGCGTATCTGCGGGGAGCACAGATACGCAGTATTTT
CASSVSAGSTDTQYF
>TRBJ1-1|TRBD1|NA|TRBV10-3
TGTGCCATCAAAAACAGGGGGGGCACTGAAGCTTTCTTT
CAIKNRGGTEAFF
>TRBJ2-2|TRBD2|NA|TRBV7-6
TGTGCCAGCAGCTTAGAGGCTAGCGGTAACACCGGGGAGCTGTTTTTT
CASSLEASGNTGELFF
>TRBJ2-2|NA|NA|TRBV27
TGTGCCAGCAGCCGACCCCTTGGGGGCGTCTCCGGGGAGCTGTTTTTT
CASSRPLGGVSGELFF
>TRBJ2-2|TRBD2|NA|TRBV6-5
TGTGCCAGCACTAGCGGGAGGCGCGACACCGGGGAGCTGTTTTTT
CASTSGRRDTGELFF
>TRBJ2-3|TRBD2|NA|TRBV6-1
TGTGCCAGCAGTGAAGCCCGGACTAGCGGGTCAGATACGCAGTATTTT
CASSEARTSGSDTQYF
>TRBJ2-1|NA|NA|TRBV15
TGTGCCACCAGCAGAGGGGCGCTTTCTATCGTCAGTGAGCAGTTCTTC
CATSRGALSIVSEQFF
>TRBJ1-5|TRBD1|NA|TRBV15
TGTGCCACCAGCAGAGTGGGAGGACAGGGGCGAAATCAGCCCCAGCATTTT
CATSRVGGQGRNQPQHF